This is a list of T cell receptor beta chains from one sample in a study of T cells after yellow fever vaccination. Using its own MiXCR run on the 5' RACE reads, TCRdb lists one record per CDR3 protein. Among some 220,000 distinct CDR3 sequences listed, more than 3% were seen once. Material: CD4+ T cells sorted from PBMCs, obtained 10 days after the yellow fever booster vaccination. The receptors originated from a man younger than 30 who received the YFV17D yellow fever vaccine. The CDR3 runs from the conserved cysteine through the conserved F or W. The D gene is left open where the match is weak. The size entry is marked missing in some rows and otherwise reads once, few, many or a size class.

CDR3aa: CASSLKPRGITDTQYF; CDR3nt: TGTGCCAGCAGTCTAAAACCCCGGGGGATCACAGATACGCAGTATTTT; v_gene: TRBV9; d_gene: -; j_gene: TRBJ2-3; abundance: few
CDR3aa: CASSLNGGSETQYF; CDR3nt: TGCGCCAGCAGCTTGAATGGGGGATCGGAGACCCAGTACTTC; v_gene: TRBV5-1; d_gene: -; j_gene: TRBJ2-5; abundance: -
CDR3aa: CASGLRDTQYF; CDR3nt: TGTGCTAGTGGTTTAAGAGATACGCAGTATTTT; v_gene: TRBV12-5; d_gene: -; j_gene: TRBJ2-3; abundance: -
CDR3aa: CASSTRPSIVSDTQYF; CDR3nt: TGCGCCAGCAGCACCCGACCTAGCATTGTATCAGATACGCAGTATTTT; v_gene: TRBV5-1; d_gene: -; j_gene: TRBJ2-3; abundance: few
CDR3aa: CASSRVVGEAFF; CDR3nt: TGTGCCAGCAGTCGGGTAGTCGGTGAAGCTTTCTTT; v_gene: TRBV6-5; d_gene: -; j_gene: TRBJ1-1; abundance: many
CDR3aa: CASSPLNQETQYF; CDR3nt: TGTGCCAGCTCACCACTTAACCAAGAGACCCAGTACTTC; v_gene: TRBV18; d_gene: -; j_gene: TRBJ2-5; abundance: once
CDR3aa: CASSLDNMFRQGNTIYF; CDR3nt: TGTGCCAGCAGCTTAGATAATATGTTCCGTCAGGGAAACACCATATATTTT; v_gene: TRBV7-6; d_gene: -; j_gene: TRBJ1-3; abundance: many
CDR3aa: CSAPGSSRMETQYF; CDR3nt: TGCAGTGCCCCCGGCAGTAGCCGTATGGAGACCCAGTACTTC; v_gene: TRBV20-1; d_gene: -; j_gene: TRBJ2-5; abundance: many
CDR3aa: CATRGLAGGPGTDTQYF; CDR3nt: TGTGCCACCAGGGGACTAGCGGGGGGGCCCGGCACAGATACGCAGTATTTT; v_gene: TRBV24-1; d_gene: TRBD2; j_gene: TRBJ2-3; abundance: few
CDR3aa: CASSLPPTGLGNQPQHF; CDR3nt: TGTGCCAGCAGCTTACCCCCGACAGGGTTGGGGAATCAGCCCCAGCATTTT; v_gene: TRBV28; d_gene: TRBD1; j_gene: TRBJ1-5; abundance: -
CDR3aa: CASRPSRGNTGELFF; CDR3nt: TGTGCCAGCAGGCCGTCCAGGGGGAACACCGGGGAGCTGTTTTTT; v_gene: TRBV7-3; d_gene: -; j_gene: TRBJ2-2; abundance: many
CDR3aa: CASSSRAGELFF; CDR3nt: TGTGCCAGCAGCTCCCGGGCCGGGGAGCTGTTTTTT; v_gene: TRBV9; d_gene: -; j_gene: TRBJ2-2; abundance: -
CDR3aa: CASSWNIQYF; CDR3nt: TGCGCCAGCAGCTGGAACATTCAGTACTTC; v_gene: TRBV5-1; d_gene: -; j_gene: TRBJ2-4; abundance: -
CDR3aa: CASSLFGGPTDTQYF; CDR3nt: TGTGCCAGCAGCCTATTTGGGGGGCCTACAGATACGCAGTATTTT; v_gene: TRBV7-3; d_gene: -; j_gene: TRBJ2-3; abundance: few
CDR3aa: CASSLGWGGEQYF; CDR3nt: TGCGCCAGCAGCTTGGGATGGGGCGGGGAGCAGTACTTC; v_gene: TRBV5-1; d_gene: -; j_gene: TRBJ2-7; abundance: few
CDR3aa: CASRPDPGLSSYNSPLHF; CDR3nt: TGTGCCAGTAGACCTGACCCGGGACTTAGCTCCTATAATTCACCCCTCCACTTT; v_gene: TRBV19; d_gene: -; j_gene: TRBJ1-6; abundance: -
CDR3aa: CASSVDLGIQYF; CDR3nt: TGTGCCAGCAGTGTAGACCTGGGGATTCAGTACTTC; v_gene: TRBV2; d_gene: -; j_gene: TRBJ2-4; abundance: many
CDR3aa: CASSYRTSGGVGELFF; CDR3nt: TGTGCCAGCAGCTATCGGACTAGCGGGGGCGTCGGGGAGCTGTTTTTT; v_gene: TRBV11-2; d_gene: TRBD2; j_gene: TRBJ2-2; abundance: few
CDR3aa: CASRPGQSGANVLTF; CDR3nt: TGTGCCAGCAGGCCGGGACAATCTGGGGCCAACGTCCTGACTTTC; v_gene: TRBV5-4; d_gene: -; j_gene: TRBJ2-6; abundance: -
CDR3aa: CATSRDYRGSGDTQYF; CDR3nt: TGTGCCACCAGCAGAGACTATAGGGGTTCGGGAGATACGCAGTATTTT; v_gene: TRBV15; d_gene: -; j_gene: TRBJ2-3; abundance: -
CDR3aa: CSASRGVQGFYEQYF; CDR3nt: TGCAGTGCCTCCCGCGGGGTACAGGGGTTCTACGAGCAGTACTTC; v_gene: TRBV20-1; d_gene: -; j_gene: TRBJ2-7; abundance: -
CDR3aa: CSAREASGGRYEQFF; CDR3nt: TGCAGTGCTAGGGAGGCTAGCGGGGGGCGGTATGAGCAGTTCTTC; v_gene: TRBV20-1; d_gene: TRBD2; j_gene: TRBJ2-1; abundance: many
CDR3aa: CASRRSGTANTGELFF; CDR3nt: TGTGCCAGCCGAAGATCCGGGACCGCTAACACCGGGGAGCTGTTTTTT; v_gene: TRBV7-2; d_gene: -; j_gene: TRBJ2-2; abundance: -
CDR3aa: CASSQRRDNEQFF; CDR3nt: TGTGCCAGCAGCCAGAGACGGGACAATGAGCAGTTCTTC; v_gene: TRBV3-1; d_gene: -; j_gene: TRBJ2-1; abundance: few
CDR3aa: CSAVYGPLHF; CDR3nt: TGCAGTGCCGTCTATGGCCCCCTCCACTTT; v_gene: TRBV20-1; d_gene: -; j_gene: TRBJ1-6; abundance: few
CDR3aa: CASSQGRGGRTDTQYF; CDR3nt: TGCGCCAGCAGCCAAGGGCGGGGGGGCCGCACAGATACGCAGTATTTT; v_gene: TRBV4-1; d_gene: TRBD2; j_gene: TRBJ2-3; abundance: many
CDR3aa: CSAVKGGTEAFF; CDR3nt: TGCAGTGCTGTTAAGGGGGGCACTGAAGCTTTCTTT; v_gene: TRBV20-1; d_gene: -; j_gene: TRBJ1-1; abundance: few
CDR3aa: CASRATGVGNIQYF; CDR3nt: TGTGCCAGCAGAGCGACAGGGGTGGGGAACATTCAGTACTTC; v_gene: TRBV12-3/TRBV12-4; d_gene: TRBD1; j_gene: TRBJ2-4; abundance: -
CDR3aa: CASSPARGFTDTQYF; CDR3nt: TGTGCCAGCAGCCCCGCGCGGGGATTCACAGATACGCAGTATTTT; v_gene: TRBV7-2; d_gene: -; j_gene: TRBJ2-3; abundance: few
CDR3aa: CATSDLAGNQPQHF; CDR3nt: TGTGCCACCAGTGATTTGGCAGGGAATCAGCCCCAGCATTTT; v_gene: TRBV24-1; d_gene: -; j_gene: TRBJ1-5; abundance: many
CDR3aa: CSASLAGGGYNEQFF; CDR3nt: TGCAGTGCGAGTCTAGCGGGGGGTGGTTACAATGAGCAGTTCTTC; v_gene: TRBV20-1; d_gene: TRBD2; j_gene: TRBJ2-1; abundance: many
CDR3aa: CAWEPGLNTEAFF; CDR3nt: TGTGCCTGGGAACCCGGCTTAAACACTGAAGCTTTCTTT; v_gene: TRBV30; d_gene: -; j_gene: TRBJ1-1; abundance: -
CDR3aa: CAWSVSLTDTQYF; CDR3nt: TGTGCCTGGAGTGTTAGCCTCACAGATACGCAGTATTTT; v_gene: TRBV30; d_gene: -; j_gene: TRBJ2-3; abundance: few
CDR3aa: CASSLVFTEAFF; CDR3nt: TGTGCCAGCAGCTTAGTGTTCACTGAAGCTTTCTTT; v_gene: TRBV7-2; d_gene: -; j_gene: TRBJ1-1; abundance: few
CDR3aa: CASSPPGQHYGYTF; CDR3nt: TGTGCCAGCAGTCCACCGGGACAGCACTATGGCTACACCTTC; v_gene: TRBV27; d_gene: TRBD1; j_gene: TRBJ1-2; abundance: many
CDR3aa: CSAAQNYGYTF; CDR3nt: TGCAGTGCTGCCCAAAACTATGGCTACACCTTC; v_gene: TRBV20-1; d_gene: -; j_gene: TRBJ1-2; abundance: many
CDR3aa: CASGSRGHEKLFF; CDR3nt: TGTGCCAGCGGGAGCAGAGGTCATGAAAAACTGTTTTTT; v_gene: TRBV7-2; d_gene: -; j_gene: TRBJ1-4; abundance: many
CDR3aa: CASEAQDNEQFF; CDR3nt: TGTGCCAGCGAGGCACAGGACAATGAGCAGTTCTTC; v_gene: TRBV2; d_gene: -; j_gene: TRBJ2-1; abundance: few
CDR3aa: CASSNPRGRRQETQYF; CDR3nt: TGTGCCAGCAGCAACCCCCGGGGACGTCGGCAAGAGACCCAGTACTTC; v_gene: TRBV21-1; d_gene: -; j_gene: TRBJ2-5; abundance: few
CDR3aa: CASSLALQGNIQYF; CDR3nt: TGTGCCAGCAGCTTAGCCTTACAGGGTAACATTCAGTACTTC; v_gene: TRBV7-2; d_gene: -; j_gene: TRBJ2-4; abundance: few
CDR3aa: CASSFHAGGDTQYF; CDR3nt: TGTGCCAGCAGCTTTCATGCGGGGGGAGATACGCAGTATTTT; v_gene: TRBV7-2; d_gene: TRBD2; j_gene: TRBJ2-3; abundance: many
CDR3aa: CASSLGWYNEQFF; CDR3nt: TGCGCCAGCAGCTTGGGGTGGTACAATGAGCAGTTCTTC; v_gene: TRBV5-1; d_gene: -; j_gene: TRBJ2-1; abundance: many
CDR3aa: CASSLEGLVVETQYF; CDR3nt: TGTGCCAGCAGCTTAGAGGGCCTAGTAGTAGAGACCCAGTACTTC; v_gene: TRBV7-8; d_gene: -; j_gene: TRBJ2-5; abundance: -
CDR3aa: CASRTKAGQGAYNEQFF; CDR3nt: TGTGCCAGCAGGACGAAGGCGGGACAGGGGGCCTACAATGAGCAGTTCTTC; v_gene: TRBV28; d_gene: TRBD1; j_gene: TRBJ2-1; abundance: many
CDR3aa: CSALRGGPTTDTQYF; CDR3nt: TGCAGTGCTCTTCGCGGGGGGCCCACCACAGATACGCAGTATTTT; v_gene: TRBV20-1; d_gene: TRBD2; j_gene: TRBJ2-3; abundance: -
CDR3aa: CASSFFNRATEAFF; CDR3nt: TGTGCCAGTAGCTTTTTTAACAGGGCCACTGAAGCTTTCTTT; v_gene: TRBV11-2; d_gene: -; j_gene: TRBJ1-1; abundance: many
CDR3aa: CASSVAQGLGTDTQYF; CDR3nt: TGCGCCAGCTCGGTCGCCCAGGGTCTCGGCACAGATACGCAGTATTTT; v_gene: TRBV4-3; d_gene: -; j_gene: TRBJ2-3; abundance: few
CDR3aa: CASGPSGTDTQYF; CDR3nt: TGTGCTAGTGGCCCTAGTGGGACAGATACGCAGTATTTT; v_gene: TRBV12-5; d_gene: -; j_gene: TRBJ2-3; abundance: -
CDR3aa: CASSLLTGQGGYTF; CDR3nt: TGTGCCAGCAGCTTACTTACGGGACAGGGTGGCTACACCTTC; v_gene: TRBV7-2; d_gene: TRBD1; j_gene: TRBJ1-2; abundance: many
CDR3aa: CASSQEDRAETQYF; CDR3nt: TGCGCCAGCAGCCAAGAAGACAGGGCGGAGACCCAGTACTTC; v_gene: TRBV4-1; d_gene: TRBD1; j_gene: TRBJ2-5; abundance: -
CDR3aa: CATSRDLLAGQTDTQYF; CDR3nt: TGTGCCACCAGCAGAGATCTCCTTGCGGGTCAAACAGATACGCAGTATTTT; v_gene: TRBV15; d_gene: -; j_gene: TRBJ2-3; abundance: many
CDR3aa: CASSLGVGVQSPLHF; CDR3nt: TGCGCCAGCAGCTTGGGGGTCGGGGTCCAGTCACCCCTCCACTTT; v_gene: TRBV5-1; d_gene: -; j_gene: TRBJ1-6; abundance: many